This T cell receptor (beta chain) was identified in a study of T cells after yellow fever vaccination. General study points: Subsequent booster samples again held most clones from primary vaccination (96% CD4, 85% to 90% CD8). Faster peaking, at day 5 versus 15, marked a secondary response that was weaker.

This clonotype was detected a few times. No antigen is known for it. 5'RACE template switching produced TCR cDNA carrying a universal primer site and UMIs. TCRdb re-called the 5' RACE reads with MiXCR, one entry per CDR3 protein. The profile shows 300,000 to 350,000 distinct CDR3 sequences, 3.5% to 5% of them singletons. The germline CDR1 and CDR2 sequences are MNHNS and SASEGT. The junction had 8 bases not matched to a gene; V was cut back by 10 bases and J by 0 bases. This CDR3 is built from 15 residues. This TCR was recovered from a man between 18 and 29 years old who received the YFV17D yellow fever vaccine. The chain employs TRBV6-1 and TRBJ2-1, with 8 bases matching TRBD2. The sequencing used PBMCs, collected 15 days after the yellow fever booster vaccination. CDR3 loop: CAIGTRGNSYNEQFF. The CDR3 coding sequence is TGTGCCATTGGGACTAGGGGGAACTCCTACAATGAGCAGTTCTTC.